The 11 T cell receptor beta chains below come from one sample, sequenced in a study of T cells after yellow fever vaccination (dated by TCRdb to between 2018 and 2021). The treatment or condition label of this sample denotes: live attenuated yellow fever vaccine strain. Library preparation employed 5' RACE. Sequencing was performed on an Illumina HiSeq 2500. TCRdb passed the public sequencing reads through fastp at Q25 and MiXCR, retaining productive beta sequences. For every CDR3 protein sequence, its rows merge into one entry that carries the most common genes and DNA. This sample is represented by about 74,000 distinct CDR3 sequences; more than 5.5% of them were singletons. The top ten hold 30% to 40% of the sample. The specimen was CD8+ T cells sorted from PBMCs, collected 4 to 6 days after the first yellow fever vaccination. Receptors originate from a man between 18 and 29 years old who received the YFV17D yellow fever vaccine.

V and J are TRBV7-9 and TRBJ2-3; D is undetermined. CDR3 size: 12 residues. Trimming cost V 5 bases and J 5 bases, with 8 bases left between them. Germline loops: CDR1 SEHNR, CDR2 FQNEAQ (reference sequence). The CDR3 bases are TGTGCCAGCAGCCAACCACGAGATACGCAGTATTTT. As protein: CASSQPRDTQYF.

As regards this clonotype: A much larger clone sits a single nucleotide away, making a read error possible. The CDR3 protein is CASSQEAARYEQYF. CDR3 nucleotide sequence: TGCGCCAGCAGCCAAGAGGCGGCCCGCTACGAGCAGTACTTC. This chain connects TRBV4-1 to TRBJ2-7; D is uncertain. The V gene lost 0 bases and the J gene lost 3 bases, with 9 bases spanning the gap. Germline V gene lookup returns CDR1 MGHRA and CDR2 YSYEKL. The CDR3 has 14 residues.

This clonotype was found many times. The chain links TRBV6-5 to TRBJ2-7; D gene uncertain. From germline, CDR1 is MNHEY and CDR2 SVGAGI. The CDR3 is 12 residues long. The ends were cut back, 7 bases at V and 0 bases at J, with 7 bases in the middle. The CDR3 region has the DNA TGTGCCAGCAACAGTGACTCCTACGAGCAGTACTTC. Translation: CASNSDSYEQYF.

The sample holds many counts of this clonotype. The chain links TRBV19 to TRBJ2-7; the D gene is possibly TRBD2 (6 bases). The germline CDR1 and CDR2 sequences are LNHDA and SQIVND (reference sequence). V was trimmed by 5 bases and J by 6 bases, leaving 14 bases between them. This CDR3 has 13 amino acids. CDR3 bases: TGTGCCAGTAGTGCGCGATCTAGCGCCGAGCAGTACTTC. It yields the protein CASSARSSAEQYF.

The chain is built from TRBV5-5 and TRBJ1-1, with D maybe TRBD1 (5 bases). Trimming left V 5 bases short and J 0 bases short, with 8 bases between. Germline values: CDR1 SGHKS, CDR2 YYEKEE (reference sequence). The CDR3 is 13 residues long. The CDR3 loop reads CASRYRLNTEAFF. The CDR3 nucleotides are TGTGCCAGCAGGTACAGGTTGAACACTGAAGCTTTCTTT.

J is TRBJ2-5 and V is TRBV27; D might be TRBD1 or TRBD2, each matching 5 bases. Trimming pared 8 bases from V and 2 bases from J, leaving 15 bases between. Germline V gene data show CDR1 as MNHEY and CDR2 as SMNVEV (reference sequence). The CDR3 totals 14 residues. This CDR3 is CASSYVGPQETQYF. The DNA of the CDR3 is TGTGCCAGCTCTTACGTGGGACCACAAGAGACCCAGTACTTC.

This clonotype was counted ten times or more. The genes are TRBV29-1 and TRBJ1-1, with 7 bases lining up with TRBD1. In germline, CDR1 is SQVTM, CDR2 ANQGSEA. The CDR3 spans 13 residues. Trimming at V came to 6 bases and at J to 4 bases, leaving 8 bases not matched to a gene. The CDR3 sequence is CSVRQGKVTEAFF. CDR3 bases: TGCAGCGTGCGACAGGGAAAGGTCACTGAAGCTTTCTTT.

This clonotype came up many times. The chain is built from TRBV4-1 and TRBJ2-5, with D tentatively TRBD2 (6 bases). The CDR3 loop spans 14 amino acids. Trimming pared 1 base from V and 4 bases from J, leaving 10 bases between. Germline V gives CDR1 MGHRA, CDR2 YSYEKL. This chain's CDR3 is CASSQGPGVETQYF. The CDR3 DNA sequence: TGCGCCAGCAGCCAAGGGCCGGGGGTAGAGACCCAGTACTTC.

This clonotype has a count of ten or more. The CDR3: CASRTGLYEQYV. The CDR3 DNA follows: TGTGCCAGCAGAACGGGATTATACGAGCAGTACGTC. This chain uses TRBV6-6 with TRBJ2-7; possibly TRBD2 for D (5 bases). This CDR3 is built from 12 residues. Germline CDR1 MNHNY, CDR2 SVGAGI (reference sequence). Trimming removed 6 bases at V and 4 bases at J, with 10 bases between.

This clonotype has just a few counts. This sequence joins TRBV7-9 and TRBJ2-1; D might be TRBD2 (7 bases). The V end was cut by 1 base, the J end by 8 bases, with 12 bases between. The CDR3 sequence is 14 residues long. CDR1 and CDR2 (germline): SEHNR, FQNEAQ (reference sequence). The CDR3 sequence: CASSLEGGAHEQFF. CDR3 coding DNA: TGTGCCAGCAGCTTAGAAGGGGGGGCCCATGAGCAGTTCTTC.

The chain links TRBV2 to TRBJ2-1, with 10 bases lining up with TRBD2. The trim removed 6 bases at V and 2 bases at J, leaving 4 bases unmatched. Germline CDR1 is SNHLY and CDR2 is FYNNEI. The CDR3 has 15 residues. The chain's CDR3 is CASRKRGGTYNEQFF. The CDR3 bases are TGTGCCAGCAGGAAGCGGGGGGGCACCTACAATGAGCAGTTCTTC.